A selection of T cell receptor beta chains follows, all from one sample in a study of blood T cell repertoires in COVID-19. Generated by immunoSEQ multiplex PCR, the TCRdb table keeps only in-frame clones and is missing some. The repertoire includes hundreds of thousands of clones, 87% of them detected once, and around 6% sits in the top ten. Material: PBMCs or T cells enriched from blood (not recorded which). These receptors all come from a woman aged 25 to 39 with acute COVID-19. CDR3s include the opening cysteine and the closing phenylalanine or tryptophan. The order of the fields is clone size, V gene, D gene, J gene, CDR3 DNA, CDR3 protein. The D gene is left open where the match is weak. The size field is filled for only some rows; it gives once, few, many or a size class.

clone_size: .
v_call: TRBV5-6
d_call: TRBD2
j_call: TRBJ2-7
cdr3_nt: TGTGCCAGCAGGACAATAGCGGGAGGGGACTACGAGCAGTACTTC
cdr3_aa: CASRTIAGGDYEQYF

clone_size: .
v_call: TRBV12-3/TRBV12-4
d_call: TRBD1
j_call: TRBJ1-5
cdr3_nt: TGTGCCAGCAGTCAGGGGGCTTATCAGCCCCAGCATTTT
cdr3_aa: CASSQGAYQPQHF

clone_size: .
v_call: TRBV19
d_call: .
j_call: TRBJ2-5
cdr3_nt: TGTGCCAGTAGTATAGCCCCAGCGCAAGAGACCCAGTACTTC
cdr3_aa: CASSIAPAQETQYF

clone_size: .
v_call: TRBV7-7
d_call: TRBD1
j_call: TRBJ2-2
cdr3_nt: TGTGCTAGCAGCAAGGACAGGGTAGACACCGGGGAGCTGTTTTTT
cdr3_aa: CASSKDRVDTGELFF

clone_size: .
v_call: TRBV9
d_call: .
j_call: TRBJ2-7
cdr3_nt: TGTGCCAGCAGCGCTAGCTGGATGAGCTCCTACGAGCAGTACTTC
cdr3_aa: CASSASWMSSYEQYF

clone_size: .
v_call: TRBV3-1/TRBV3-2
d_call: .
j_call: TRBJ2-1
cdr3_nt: TGTGCCAGCGGCTTGACCGGGGACAATGAGCAGTTCTTC
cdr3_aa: CASGLTGDNEQFF

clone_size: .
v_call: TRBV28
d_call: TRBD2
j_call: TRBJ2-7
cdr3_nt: TGTGCCAGCACTCGACTAGCGGGAGCCTACGAGCAGTACTTC
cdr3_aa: CASTRLAGAYEQYF

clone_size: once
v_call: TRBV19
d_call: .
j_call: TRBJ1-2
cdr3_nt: TGTGCCAGTAGACCGGACAGAAATCCCAACTATGGCTACACCTTC
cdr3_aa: CASRPDRNPNYGYTF

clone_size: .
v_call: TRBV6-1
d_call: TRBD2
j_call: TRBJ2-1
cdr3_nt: TGTGCCAGCAGTGAAACTCTAGCGGGGCCTGAGAATGAGCAGTTCTTC
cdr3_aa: CASSETLAGPENEQFF

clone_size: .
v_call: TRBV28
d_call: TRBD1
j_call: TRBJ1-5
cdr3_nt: TGTGCCAGCAGCCGGGACAGACATAATCAGCCCCAGCATTTT
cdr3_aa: CASSRDRHNQPQHF

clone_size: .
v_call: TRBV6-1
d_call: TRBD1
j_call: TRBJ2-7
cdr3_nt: TGTGCCAGCAGTGCCCAACAGGGGGTGGACCCCTACGAGCAGTACTTC
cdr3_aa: CASSAQQGVDPYEQYF

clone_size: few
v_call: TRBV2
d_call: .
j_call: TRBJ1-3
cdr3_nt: TGTGCCAGTACAGGGACGGCGGGAAACACCATATATTTT
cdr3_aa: CASTGTAGNTIYF

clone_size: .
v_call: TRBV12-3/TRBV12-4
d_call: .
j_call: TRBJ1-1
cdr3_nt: TGTGCCAGCAGTCAGGGGCTCTTCGTTGAAGCTTTCTTT
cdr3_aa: CASSQGLFVEAFF

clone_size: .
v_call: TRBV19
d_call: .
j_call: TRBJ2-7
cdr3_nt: TGTGCCAGTGGCCGCATCGGAGGGCAGTACTTC
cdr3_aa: CASGRIGGQYF

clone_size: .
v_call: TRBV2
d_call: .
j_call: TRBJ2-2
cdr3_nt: TGTGCCAGCAAAGTTGAGCTAGCCCCCGGGGAGCTGTTTTTT
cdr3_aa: CASKVELAPGELFF

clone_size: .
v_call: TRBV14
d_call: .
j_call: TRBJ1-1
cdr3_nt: TGTGCCAGCAGCCGACTCGCAGGAGGGCGAAACACTGAAGCTTTCTTT
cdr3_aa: CASSRLAGGRNTEAFF

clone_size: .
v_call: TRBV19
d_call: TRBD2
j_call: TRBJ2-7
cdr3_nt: TGTGCCAGTAGTACCCTAGCGGGAGGGCCAGGCGAGCAGTACTTC
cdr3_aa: CASSTLAGGPGEQYF

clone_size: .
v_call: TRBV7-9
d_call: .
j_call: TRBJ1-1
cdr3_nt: TGTGCCAGCAGTTCGACAGTAGAAGCTTTCTTT
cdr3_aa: CASSSTVEAFF

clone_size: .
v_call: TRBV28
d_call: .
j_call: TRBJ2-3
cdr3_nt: TGTGCCAGCAGTTTCGTAATCCGGGGCACAGATACGCAGTATTTT
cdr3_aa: CASSFVIRGTDTQYF

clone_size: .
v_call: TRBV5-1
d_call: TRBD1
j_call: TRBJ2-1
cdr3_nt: TGCGCCAGCAGCGACCACCCGGGACAGGGGGCAGAGGGGCAGTTCTTC
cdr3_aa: CASSDHPGQGAEGQFF

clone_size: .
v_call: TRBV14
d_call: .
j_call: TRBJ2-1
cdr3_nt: TGTGCCAGCAGCCAAAGACTAGGGGACGAGCAGTTCTTC
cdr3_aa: CASSQRLGDEQFF

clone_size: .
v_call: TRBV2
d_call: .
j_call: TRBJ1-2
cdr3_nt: TGTGCGATAGGCCAGGGCGCTAACTATGGCTACACCTTC
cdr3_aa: CAIGQGANYGYTF

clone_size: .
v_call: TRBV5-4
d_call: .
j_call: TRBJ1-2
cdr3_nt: TGTGCCAGCAGCTTGTTGGCAGGGGTTGGATCGGATGGCTACACCTTC
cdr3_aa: CASSLLAGVGSDGYTF

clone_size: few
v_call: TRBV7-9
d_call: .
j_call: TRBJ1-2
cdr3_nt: TGTGCCAGCAGCCTAAGCCAGGGGCCCTATGGCTACACCTTC
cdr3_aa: CASSLSQGPYGYTF

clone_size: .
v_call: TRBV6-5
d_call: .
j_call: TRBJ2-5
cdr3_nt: TGTGCCAGCAGTTTCGTCGAGGAGGAGACCCAGTACTTC
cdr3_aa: CASSFVEEETQYF

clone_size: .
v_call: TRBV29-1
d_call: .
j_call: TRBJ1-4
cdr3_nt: TGCAGCGTTGAAGAAGGAGAAGGGGCTCGGGAAAAACTGTTTTTT
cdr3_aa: CSVEEGEGAREKLFF

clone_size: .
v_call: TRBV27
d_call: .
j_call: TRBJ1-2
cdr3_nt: TGTGCCAGCAGTTCGAGCAGGAACTATGGCTACACCTTC
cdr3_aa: CASSSSRNYGYTF

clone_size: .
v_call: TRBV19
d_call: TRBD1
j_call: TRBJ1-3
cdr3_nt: TGTGCCAGTAGTCTCCAGGGGGGCCATAACTCTGGAAACACCATATATTTT
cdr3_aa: CASSLQGGHNSGNTIYF

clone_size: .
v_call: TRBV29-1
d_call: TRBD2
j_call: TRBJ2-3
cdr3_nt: TGCAGCGTTGAGGGGGGTAGCGGGAGGGGCACAGATACGCAGTATTTT
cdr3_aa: CSVEGGSGRGTDTQYF

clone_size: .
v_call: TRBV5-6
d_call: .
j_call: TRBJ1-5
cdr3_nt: TGTGCCAGCAGCTTCTCCGGGGGGGCTAGCAATCAGCCCCAGCATTTT
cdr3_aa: CASSFSGGASNQPQHF

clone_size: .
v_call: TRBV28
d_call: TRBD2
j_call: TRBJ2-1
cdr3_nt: TGTGCCTTCGGGACTAGCGGGAGCCGGGAGCAGTTCTTC
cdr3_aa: CAFGTSGSREQFF

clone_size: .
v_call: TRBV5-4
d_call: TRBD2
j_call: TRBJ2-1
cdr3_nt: TGTGCCAGCAAGCCCGGGACTACCCGATCCCTTTACAATGAGCAGTTCTTC
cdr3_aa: CASKPGTTRSLYNEQFF

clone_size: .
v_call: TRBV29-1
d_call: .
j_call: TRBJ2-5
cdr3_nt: TGCAGCGTTGATAGGGGGTCGGGGGAGACCCAGTACTTC
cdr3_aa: CSVDRGSGETQYF

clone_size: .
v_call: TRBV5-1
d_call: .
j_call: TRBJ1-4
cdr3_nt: TGCGCCAGCAGCTTGGATGGCAGCGAACGGCGAAAACTGTTTTTT
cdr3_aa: CASSLDGSERRKLFF

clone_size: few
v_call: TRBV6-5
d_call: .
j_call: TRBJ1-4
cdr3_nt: TGTGCCAGCAGTTCTTCAGGGGTGACAACTAATGAAAAACTGTTTTTT
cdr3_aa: CASSSSGVTTNEKLFF

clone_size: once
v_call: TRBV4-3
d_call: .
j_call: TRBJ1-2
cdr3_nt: TGCGCCAGCAGCCATAGCCTGACAGCCCTTTCCTATGGCTACACCTTC
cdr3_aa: CASSHSLTALSYGYTF

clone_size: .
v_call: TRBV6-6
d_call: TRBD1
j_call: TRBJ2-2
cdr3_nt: TGTGCCAGCAGTCATCCCGTCCGGGACAGGGGGCGCACCGGGGAGCTGTTTTTT
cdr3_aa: CASSHPVRDRGRTGELFF

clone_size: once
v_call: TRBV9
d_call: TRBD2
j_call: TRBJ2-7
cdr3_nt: TGTGCCAGCAGCGTAGCAGCGGGAGGGCCTATCGCCTACGAGCAGTACTTC
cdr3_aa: CASSVAAGGPIAYEQYF

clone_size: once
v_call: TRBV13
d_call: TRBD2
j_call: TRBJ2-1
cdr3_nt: TGTGCCAGCACCCCTCCGCGGGGGGGCGGCAATGAGCAGTTCTTC
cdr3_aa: CASTPPRGGGNEQFF

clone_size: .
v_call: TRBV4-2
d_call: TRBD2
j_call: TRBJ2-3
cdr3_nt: TGTGCCAGCAGCCAAGAAGGGACTAGCCTTAGCACAGATACGCAGTATTTT
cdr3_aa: CASSQEGTSLSTDTQYF

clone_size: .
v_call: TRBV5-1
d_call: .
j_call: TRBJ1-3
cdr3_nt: TGCGCCAGCAGCTTGGAACAGGGTACTGGAAACACCATATATTTT
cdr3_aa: CASSLEQGTGNTIYF

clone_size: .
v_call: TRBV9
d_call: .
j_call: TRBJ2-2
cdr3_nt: TGTGCCAGCAGCGTAGTGGGCCGGCCCGGGGAGCTGTTTTTT
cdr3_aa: CASSVVGRPGELFF

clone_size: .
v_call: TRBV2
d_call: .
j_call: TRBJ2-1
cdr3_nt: TGTGCCAGCAGTGATCAGACAATATCCTACAATGAGCAGTTCTTC
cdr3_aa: CASSDQTISYNEQFF

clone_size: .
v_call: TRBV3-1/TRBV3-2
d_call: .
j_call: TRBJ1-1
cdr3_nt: TGTGCCAGCAGCCTGAGGACAGTGAGGACTGAAGCTTTCTTT
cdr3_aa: CASSLRTVRTEAFF

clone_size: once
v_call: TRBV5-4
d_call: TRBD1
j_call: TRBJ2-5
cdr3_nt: TGTGCCAGCAGCCGGGCTGGGACAGGGGAAGAGACCCAGTACTTC
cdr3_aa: CASSRAGTGEETQYF

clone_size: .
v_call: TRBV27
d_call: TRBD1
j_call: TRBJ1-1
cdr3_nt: TGTGCCAGCGGGACAGGTTTAGTCGCTGAAGCTTTCTTT
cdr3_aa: CASGTGLVAEAFF

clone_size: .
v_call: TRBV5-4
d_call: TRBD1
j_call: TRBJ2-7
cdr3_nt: TGTGCCAGCAGCCTACGACAGGGGTCTGGCGAGCAGTACTTC
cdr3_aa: CASSLRQGSGEQYF

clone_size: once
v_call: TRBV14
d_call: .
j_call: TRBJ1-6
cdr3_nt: TGTGCCAGCAGCCAAGAATCGAGGTCTTCACCCCTCCACTTT
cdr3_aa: CASSQESRSSPLHF

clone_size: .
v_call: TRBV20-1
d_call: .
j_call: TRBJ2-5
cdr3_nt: TGCAGTGCTAGCGGCCAAGAGACCCAGTACTTC
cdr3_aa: CSASGQETQYF

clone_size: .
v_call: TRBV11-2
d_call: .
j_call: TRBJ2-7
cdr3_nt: TGTGCCAGCAGCCCCGGACAGTTCTCCTACGAGCAGTACTTC
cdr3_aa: CASSPGQFSYEQYF

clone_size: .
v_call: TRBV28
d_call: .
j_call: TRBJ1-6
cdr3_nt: TGTGCCAGCAGTTCCGACAGCCTCAGCCGGAAAACTTCACCCCTCCACTTT
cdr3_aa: CASSSDSLSRKTSPLHF